A single sample gave rise to the 15 T cell receptor beta chains below, sequenced in a study of post-analysis software for immune sequencing data. What these receptors recognize is not known. Libraries were made from TCR beta cDNA, and they carried unique molecular identifiers. Each CDR3 protein is one row after TCRdb ran MiXCR on the PCR reads. The sample consists of 800,000 to 950,000 distinct CDR3 sequences, approximately 53% of them appearing once. Study observations and caveats: In patients, TRBV5-6, TRBV5-1 and TRBV20-1 belonged to four or five TRBV segments found more frequently than in controls.

Sequencing was carried out using blood. The origin of the receptors is a girl between 5 and 17 years old with multiple sclerosis.

V usage is TRBV30 and J usage is TRBJ2-1; 10 bases align to TRBD1. The germline CDR1 and CDR2 sequences are GTSNPN and SVGIG (reference sequence). The length of the CDR3 is 18 residues. The J segment lost 6 bases and the V segment lost 0 bases, leaving 14 bases of the junction unmatched. CDR3 nucleotide sequence: TGTGCCTGGAGTGTAAGGGGACCCGGACAGGGGGTCTCCAATGAGCAGTTCTTC. Its translation: CAWSVRGPGQGVSNEQFF.

The table lists this clonotype with a few counts. The rearrangement uses TRBV27 and TRBJ2-4; no clear D gene. The J call could be wrong; TRBJ2-7 is a better fit for the DNA end. The CDR3 spans 14 residues. CDR1 is MNHEY and CDR2 is SMNVEV in the germline V gene (reference sequence). The CDR3 region has the DNA TGTGCCAGCAGTTCGCTCTATGGGCCCTACGAGCAGTACTTC. Residues: CASSSLYGPYEQYF.

This clonotype was seen a few times. This chain connects TRBV7-9 to TRBJ1-2; D perhaps matches TRBD1 (5 bases). The germline V and J ends were trimmed by 1 base and 2 bases, with 17 bases remaining between them. The CDR3 contains 17 residues. Germline CDR1 is SEHNR and CDR2 is FQNEAQ (reference sequence). Here the CDR3 reads CASSLDGSQVWNYGYTF. The CDR3 nucleotides read TGTGCCAGCAGCTTAGATGGGTCACAGGTGTGGAACTATGGCTACACCTTC. Drawing the rest from reference TRBV7-9 and TRBJ1-2, the complete variable domain is DTGVSQNPRHKITKRGQNVTFRCDPISEHNRLYWYRQTLGQGPEFLTYFQNEAQLEKSRLLSDRFSAERPKGSFSTLEIQRTEQGDSAMYLCASSLDGSQVWNYGYTFGSGTRLTVV.

The V and J genes are TRBV29-1 and TRBJ2-1; weak D call: TRBD2 (6 bases). Per germline, CDR1 SQVTM and CDR2 ANQGSEA. CDR3 size: 11 residues. Trimming shortened V by 4 bases and J by 7 bases, and 8 bases separated the two germline ends. The CDR3 region is CSVGEVNEQFF. The CDR3 DNA reads TGCAGCGTTGGGGAGGTTAATGAGCAGTTCTTC.

V is TRBV29-1 and J is TRBJ1-2; a weak D match, TRBD1 (5 bases). CDR1 SQVTM and CDR2 ANQGSEA come from the germline V gene. This CDR3 contains 14 residues. Trimming took off 2 bases at V and 3 bases at J, with 13 bases between the two ends. CDR3 DNA sequence: TGCAGCGTTGAATTAAGGCAGGGTTACTATGGCTACACCTTC. It codes for CSVELRQGYYGYTF.

This rearrangement joins TRBV20-1 to TRBJ1-6; D not certain. This CDR3 is 14 amino acids long. Trimming removed 4 bases at V and 10 bases at J, with 17 bases between. The germline gives CDR1 DFQATT, CDR2 SNEGSKA (reference sequence). DNA for the CDR3: TGCAGTGCTACCCCAGTGGGTCGGGAATCACCCCTCCACTTT. Its protein is CSATPVGRESPLHF.

V usage is TRBV7-9 and J usage is TRBJ1-1; the D is unclear. The length of the CDR3 is 14 residues. Germline CDR1 reads SEHNR; CDR2 reads FQNEAQ (reference sequence). The germline V and J ends were trimmed by 6 bases and 4 bases, with 15 bases remaining between them. The CDR3 DNA sequence: TGTGCCAGCAGGGACTTCGGTGGAGTCACTGAAGCTTTCTTT. This gives the protein CASRDFGGVTEAFF. The variable domain in full, with the rest retrieved from reference TRBV7-9 and TRBJ1-1, is DTGVSQNPRHKITKRGQNVTFRCDPISEHNRLYWYRQTLGQGPEFLTYFQNEAQLEKSRLLSDRFSAERPKGSFSTLEIQRTEQGDSAMYLCASRDFGGVTEAFFGQGTRLTVV.

This chain links TRBV29-1 with TRBJ1-1; D might be TRBD1 (6 bases). The germline gives CDR1 SQVTM, CDR2 ANQGSEA. There are 12 residues in the CDR3. V was shortened by 6 bases and J by 4 bases, with 12 bases between the two germline ends. The DNA of the CDR3 is TGCAGCGTCACAGGGTTCGCCACTGAAGCTTTCTTT. This sequence encodes CSVTGFATEAFF.

This chain links TRBV5-6 with TRBJ2-1; tentatively, D is TRBD1 (5 bases). This CDR3 has 12 amino acids. CDR1 is SGHDT, CDR2 YYEEEE, per germline. V lost 0 bases and J 8 bases, leaving 6 bases between the germline ends. The CDR3 protein is CASSLGRDEQFF. The CDR3 nucleotides read TGTGCCAGCAGCTTGGGCAGGGATGAGCAGTTCTTC.

The chain has TRBV7-9 and TRBJ2-1, with 9 bases matching TRBD1. The CDR3 has 16 amino acids. V lost 5 bases, J lost 1 base, and 6 bases stayed unmatched. In germline, CDR1 is SEHNR, CDR2 FQNEAQ (reference sequence). The CDR3 spells CASSHPGQGSYNEQFF. In DNA form, the CDR3 reads TGTGCCAGCAGCCATCCGGGACAGGGATCCTACAATGAGCAGTTCTTC.

The CDR3 DNA follows: TGCAGTGCGGATGGGGCGGCAGAGACCCAGTACTTC. Translating gives CSADGAAETQYF. The chain has TRBV20-1 and TRBJ2-5, with a tentative D call TRBD1 (5 bases). Germline V gene sequence: CDR1 DFQATT, CDR2 SNEGSKA (reference sequence). This CDR3 is built from 12 residues. Trimming left V 6 bases short and J 4 bases short, with 12 bases between.

This clonotype showed up just a few times. V usage is TRBV6-5 and J usage is TRBJ2-7, with no clear D. This CDR3 is built from 14 residues. Germline assignment: CDR1 MNHEY and CDR2 SVGAGI. The V end was cut by 4 bases, the J end by 1 base, with 11 bases between. The CDR3 sequence: CASSFGPRSYEQYF. The CDR3 DNA reads TGTGCCAGCAGTTTTGGACCGCGATCCTACGAGCAGTACTTC.

The table lists this clonotype with a few counts. The gene calls are TRBV5-1 and TRBJ2-7; D call uncertain. The germline V gene has CDR1 SGHRS and CDR2 YFSETQ. V was shortened by 0 bases and J by 2 bases, with 15 bases between the two germline ends. The CDR3 has 16 residues. CDR3 in DNA: TGCGCCAGCAGCTTGGCCCCGACAATTGGGACCTACGAGCAGTACTTC. This codes for CASSLAPTIGTYEQYF. Using reference TRBV5-1 and TRBJ2-7 for the parts outside the CDR3, the full variable domain is KAGVTQTPRYLIKTRGQQVTLSCSPISGHRSVSWYQQTPGQGLQFLFEYFSETQRNKGNFPGRFSGRQFSNSRSEMNVSTLELGDSALYLCASSLAPTIGTYEQYFGPGTRLTVT.

The chain employs TRBV20-1 and TRBJ2-1, with D tentatively TRBD1 or TRBD2 (6 bases each). This CDR3 contains 15 residues. V lost 6 bases and J lost 2, with 17 bases in between. From germline, CDR1 is DFQATT and CDR2 SNEGSKA (reference sequence). As DNA, the CDR3 is TGCAGTGCCACTAGGGGGAGGAGGACCTACAATGAGCAGTTCTTC. Its protein is CSATRGRRTYNEQFF.

This clonotype was seen a few times. V and J are TRBV7-2 and TRBJ2-1; D possibly corresponds to TRBD2 (6 bases). The ends were cut back, 0 bases at V and 8 bases at J, with 11 bases in the middle. This CDR3 has 14 amino acids. CDR1 and CDR2 (germline): SGHTA, FQGNSA. DNA for the CDR3: TGTGCCAGCAGCTTAGCGGGACTCTTGGATGAGCAGTTCTTC. Protein product: CASSLAGLLDEQFF. The variable domain in full, completed from reference TRBV7-2 and TRBJ2-1, reads GAGVSQSPSNKVTEKGKDVELRCDPISGHTALYWYRQSLGQGLEFLIYFQGNSAPDKSGLPSDRFSAERTGGSVSTLTIQRTQQEDSAVYLCASSLAGLLDEQFFGPGTRLTVL.